This is a list of T cell receptor beta chains from one sample in a study of vaccination and CD4 T cells after COVID-19. No antigens are known for them. TCRdb fed the PCR reads into MiXCR, producing one record per CDR3 protein. In the table there are 7,500 or so distinct CDR3 sequences, around a fifth of which are singletons. The input for sequencing was CD4+ T cells from blood, cultured in vitro, taken after SARS-CoV-2 vaccination. Receptors originate from a human donor who had recovered from COVID-19. Both conserved end residues are part of each CDR3. The D gene is left open where the match is weak. Expanded clones get a size class; other rows say once, few or many, or leave the size out.

j_gene,abundance,v_gene,d_gene,CDR3nt,CDR3aa
TRBJ1-5,.,TRBV10-2,TRBD1,TGCGCCAGCAGTCCCCAAGCAGGGGGCAGTCAGCCCCAGCATTTT,CASSPQAGGSQPQHF
TRBJ1-2,.,TRBV29-1,.,TGCAGCGTTGGCAGGGAGTCCTATGGCTACACCTTC,CSVGRESYGYTF
TRBJ2-7,many,TRBV6-1,.,TGTGCCAGCAGAGCGACAGGTACCTACGAGCAGTACTTC,CASRATGTYEQYF
TRBJ2-7,.,TRBV12-3/TRBV12-4,.,TGTGCCAGCAGCAAAGAGGGGGGCGGTCGCTACGAGCAGTACTTC,CASSKEGGGRYEQYF
TRBJ2-2,few,TRBV6-2/TRBV6-3,.,TGTGCCAGCAGCCACCAAAGGGGGAGGACCGGGGAGCTGTTTTTT,CASSHQRGRTGELFF
TRBJ2-5,.,TRBV2,TRBD1,TGTGCCAGCAGGGGGACAGGGGGAATTGTGGAGACCCAGTACTTC,CASRGTGGIVETQYF
TRBJ2-5,.,TRBV2,.,TGTGCCAGCCTGGCTCGGCGGGATGAGACCCAGTACTTC,CASLARRDETQYF
TRBJ1-2,.,TRBV4-2,.,TGTGCCAGCAGCCACCCCCCCGCCGTGGTTCAGGACTACACCTTC,CASSHPPAVVQDYTF
TRBJ2-3,few,TRBV15,.,TGTGCCACCAGCAGAGACCTCGGGGGCGCCGATCGCGCAGATACGCAGTATTTT,CATSRDLGGADRADTQYF
TRBJ2-1,.,TRBV5-6,.,TGTGCCAGCAGCCCGGCGGATGGTTTTAGCTCCTACAATGAGCAGTTCTTC,CASSPADGFSSYNEQFF
TRBJ1-1,few,TRBV6-1,TRBD1,TGTGCCAGCAGGCGACAGGGCCCTATGAACACTGAAGCTTTCTTT,CASRRQGPMNTEAFF
TRBJ1-1,medium-sized,TRBV28,TRBD1,TGTGCCAGTAGGCCGTCGACAGGGGGGAACACTGAAGCTTTCTTT,CASRPSTGGNTEAFF
TRBJ2-7,.,TRBV11-2,.,TGTGCCAGCAGCTTAGTTACTAGCTCATGGGAGCAGTACTTC,CASSLVTSSWEQYF
TRBJ2-5,.,TRBV6-2/TRBV6-3,.,TGTGCCAGCAGCAACAGGATTCTAGGGGAGACCCAGTACTTC,CASSNRILGETQYF
TRBJ2-2,few,TRBV4-2,TRBD1,TGTGCCAGCAGCCAACTGACGGACAGGATCGGCACCGGGGAGCTGTTTTTT,CASSQLTDRIGTGELFF
TRBJ2-1,once,TRBV27,TRBD2,TGTGCCAGCAGGCTAGCGGGACCCTACAATGAGCAGTTCTTC,CASRLAGPYNEQFF
TRBJ2-6,.,TRBV6-1,.,TGTGCCAGCAGGTTCGGCAGGGGGAGGGGGGCCAACGTCCTGACTTTC,CASRFGRGRGANVLTF
TRBJ1-2,medium-sized,TRBV10-2,.,TGCGCCAGCAGTGAGACAGGGTCGGATGGCTACACCTTC,CASSETGSDGYTF
TRBJ2-7,many,TRBV20-1,TRBD2,TGCAGTGCTAGAGTAGCGGGACTAGCGGGCTACGAGCAGTACTTC,CSARVAGLAGYEQYF
TRBJ2-1,.,TRBV10-2,.,TGCGCCAGCAGTGAGGCGAGCTCCTACAATGAGCAGTTCTTC,CASSEASSYNEQFF
TRBJ1-2,.,TRBV2,.,TGTGCCAGCAGTGGGACCCTCTATGGCTACACCTTC,CASSGTLYGYTF
TRBJ2-7,.,TRBV5-4,TRBD1,TGTGCCAGCAGCACCCCTCGGGGACAGGGGAGCTCCTACGAGCAGTACTTC,CASSTPRGQGSSYEQYF
TRBJ1-1,few,TRBV6-5,.,TGTGCCAGCAGTTTCGACAGACCCGGAAGAGGGAACACTGAAGCTTTCTTT,CASSFDRPGRGNTEAFF
TRBJ2-5,medium-sized,TRBV6-5,TRBD1,TGTGCCAGCAGTTCTCCGGGACAGGGGGCGGAGACCCAGTACTTC,CASSSPGQGAETQYF
TRBJ2-6,few,TRBV7-2,.,TGTGCCAGCAGCTTAGTAACAGGATCGGGGGCCAACGTCCTGACTTTC,CASSLVTGSGANVLTF
TRBJ1-2,few,TRBV6-1,.,TGTGCCAGCAGGCCGACACATAACTATGGCTACACCTTC,CASRPTHNYGYTF
TRBJ2-1,.,TRBV11-2,TRBD2,TGTGCCAGCAGCCTGGCAGGGACTAGCGGGAGGGAGCAGTTCTTC,CASSLAGTSGREQFF
TRBJ2-3,few,TRBV7-9,.,TGTGCCAGCAGCAGAATACATCGGACTGGAAACACAGATACGCAGTATTTT,CASSRIHRTGNTDTQYF
TRBJ2-7,medium-sized,TRBV7-6,TRBD1,TGTGCCAGCAGCGTTGATACAGGGGGCGTCTACGAGCAGTACTTC,CASSVDTGGVYEQYF
TRBJ1-5,medium-sized,TRBV10-2,TRBD1,TGCGCCAGCAGTGGTACAGGGGGCTCCAATCAGCCCCAGCATTTT,CASSGTGGSNQPQHF
TRBJ1-2,.,TRBV12-3/TRBV12-4,.,TGTGCCAGCAGTTTGAACAGGAAGAACTATGGCTACACCTTC,CASSLNRKNYGYTF
TRBJ2-3,medium-sized,TRBV7-9,.,TGTGCCAGCAGCTTAGTGCACGATACGCAGTATTTT,CASSLVHDTQYF
TRBJ1-2,many,TRBV20-1,.,TGCAGTGCTAGATCGACTTCCTATGGCTACACCTTC,CSARSTSYGYTF
TRBJ2-3,.,TRBV21-1,.,TGTGCCAGCAGCAACGGAGATACGCAGTATTTT,CASSNGDTQYF
TRBJ2-3,many,TRBV20-1,TRBD2,TGCAGTGCTAGTAGCGGGAGGGATAGCACAGATACGCAGTATTTT,CSASSGRDSTDTQYF
TRBJ2-3,many,TRBV28,TRBD1,TGTGCCAGCAGTTCTAGGACAGGGGGCACAGATACGCAGTATTTT,CASSSRTGGTDTQYF
TRBJ1-6,few,TRBV6-1,.,TGTGCCAGCAGCTCTGGGCAGGCCTATAATTCACCCCTCCACTTT,CASSSGQAYNSPLHF
TRBJ1-2,.,TRBV12-2,.,TGTGCAAGTCGCTCCTCCCTCCAGGGGTGGACAGGGGGCGGTAACTATGGCTACACCTTC,CASRSSLQGWTGGGNYGYTF
TRBJ2-2,medium-sized,TRBV27,.,TGTGCCAGCGAGTCGGACACCGGGGAGCTGTTTTTT,CASESDTGELFF
TRBJ1-6,few,TRBV29-1,.,TGCAGCGTCCGAGAGAGCTCCTATAATTCACCCCTCCACTTT,CSVRESSYNSPLHF
TRBJ1-1,few,TRBV24-1,TRBD1,TGTGCCACCAGTGACCGTCGACAGGGGGTGGACACTGAAGCTTTCTTT,CATSDRRQGVDTEAFF
TRBJ2-7,.,TRBV6-5,.,TGTGCCAGCAGTTACGCTTCGACAGGCTCCTACGAGCAGTACTTC,CASSYASTGSYEQYF
TRBJ1-5,few,TRBV27,.,TGTGCCAGCAGTTTCCTCGGGACGGAGTCTATAACGCTCCAGCATTTT,CASSFLGTESITLQHF
TRBJ2-7,.,TRBV6-5,TRBD1,TGTGCCAGCAGTTACTCGATTACAGGGACAGGCTTCTACGAGCAGTACTTC,CASSYSITGTGFYEQYF
TRBJ2-5,many,TRBV5-4,.,TGTGCCAGCAGCTTGGTTGGTGAGACCCAGTACTTC,CASSLVGETQYF
TRBJ2-7,.,TRBV19,TRBD1,TGTGCCAGTAGCCGGGACAGGGGCGAGCAGTACTTC,CASSRDRGEQYF
TRBJ1-1,.,TRBV10-2,.,TGCGCCAGCAGCCGGGACTCCTGGGCCTCAGCTTTCTTT,CASSRDSWASAFF
TRBJ2-7,hyperexpanded,TRBV7-8,.,TGTGCCAGCAGCTCCAAGGCCTCCTACGAGCAGTACTTC,CASSSKASYEQYF
TRBJ2-1,few,TRBV20-1,TRBD2,TGCAGTGCTAGAGATCCTAGCGGGGGGCAGTTCTATGAGCAGTTCTTC,CSARDPSGGQFYEQFF
TRBJ1-2,.,TRBV10-3,TRBD1,TGTGCCATCAGTGAGTCGGAGGGACAGGGGTCTGGCTACACCTTC,CAISESEGQGSGYTF
TRBJ2-1,.,TRBV4-3,TRBD2,TGCGCCAGCAGCCAAGACGCTGATACTAGCGGGAGCATGGCGGTCTTC,CASSQDADTSGSMAVF
TRBJ2-5,.,TRBV5-1,.,TGCGCCAGCAGCTTGTCGGGGAAAGAGACCCAGTACTTC,CASSLSGKETQYF
TRBJ2-3,.,TRBV18,.,TGTGCCAGCTCACCCGGCACCGGCACAGATACGCAGTATTTT,CASSPGTGTDTQYF
TRBJ1-5,medium-sized,TRBV27,TRBD1,TGTGCCAGCAGCTTTACAGGGGGCAATCAGCCCCAGCATTTT,CASSFTGGNQPQHF
TRBJ2-7,few,TRBV6-1,TRBD2,TGTGCCAGCAGGAGCCTTAGCGGGAGCTCCTACGAGCAGTACTTC,CASRSLSGSSYEQYF
TRBJ2-5,.,TRBV18,.,TGTGCCAGCTCACTCGAAAAGCCGCGGGAGACCCAGTACTTC,CASSLEKPRETQYF
TRBJ2-7,few,TRBV28,TRBD1,TGTGCCAGCAGTTCTTGGACAGGCGAGTCCTACGAGCAGTACTTC,CASSSWTGESYEQYF
TRBJ1-5,.,TRBV7-3,.,TGTGCCAGCAGCATAATTCAGGGTCAGCCCCAGCATTTT,CASSIIQGQPQHF
TRBJ2-3,few,TRBV20-1,.,TGCAGTGCTAGAGATTTTAACCCCCAAGGGGGGGCGCGAAATACGCAGTATTTT,CSARDFNPQGGARNTQYF
TRBJ2-7,.,TRBV4-3,TRBD2,TGCGCCAGCAGATACGGACTAGCGGGAGTCACCGAGCAGTACTTC,CASRYGLAGVTEQYF